Each of the 9 T cell receptor beta chains below was sequenced from the same sample in a study of shared clonotypes between healthy human individuals. Libraries were prepared by immunoSEQ multiplex PCR; TCRdb keeps only in-frame clonotypes and omits some of them. In the table there are 500,000 to 550,000 clones, approximately 94% of which are singletons. Sample: naive CD4+ T cells sorted from blood. The subset: CD45RA+ positively selected. The receptors stem from a woman under 40 in good health.

This clone was recorded only once. V usage is TRBV30 and J usage is TRBJ1-3; D gene uncertain. CDR1 is GTSNPN and CDR2 is SVGIG in the germline V gene (reference sequence). Trimming removed 0 bases from V and 0 bases from J, with 6 bases in between. The CDR3 is 14 residues long. The CDR3 loop reads CAWSVPGSGNTIYF. In DNA, the CDR3 is TGTGCCTGGAGTGTGCCAGGCTCTGGAAACACCATATATTTT.

This clone was seen once. V gene TRBV28 combines with J gene TRBJ1-6, with 8 bases matching TRBD1. The CDR3 length is 15 residues. Per germline, CDR1 MDHEN and CDR2 SYDVKM. J was trimmed by 5 bases and V by 6 bases; bases with no gene match: 6. In nucleotides, the CDR3 is TGTGCCAGCAGACCCGGACAGGGCAATAATTCACCCCTCCACTTT. Protein product: CASRPGQGNNSPLHF.

The chain carries TRBV28 and TRBJ2-7, with 8 bases lining up with TRBD2. CDR1 and CDR2 from the germline V gene are MDHEN and SYDVKM. The CDR3 extends over 15 amino acids. Trimming at V came to 7 bases and at J to 4 bases, leaving 12 bases not matched to a gene. In DNA form, the CDR3 reads TGTGCCAGCACCACTCCTCGGGGGGGACAATACGAGCAGTACTTC. It translates to CASTTPRGGQYEQYF.

This chain links TRBV7-6 with TRBJ2-7; D possibly corresponds to TRBD1 (7 bases). CDR3 length equals 17 residues. V gave up 5 bases and J gave up 9 bases, with 29 bases separating them. The germline gives CDR1 SGHVS, CDR2 FNYEAQ. Here the CDR3 DNA reads TGTGCCAGCAGCCCTGATCGGAGGGGGCGAGGTAAGACGGTGCAGTACTTC. This gives the protein CASSPDRRGRGKTVQYF.

CDR3 nucleotides: TGTGCCAGCAGTTACTCGTGGGAGTCTGGAAACACCATATATTTT. Protein: CASSYSWESGNTIYF. This chain links TRBV6-5 with TRBJ1-3; D ambiguous. Deletions cut 0 bases from V and 1 base from J, with 7 bases between. Germline values: CDR1 MNHEY, CDR2 SVGAGI. The CDR3 spans 15 residues.

This sequence joins TRBV7-8 and TRBJ1-1; D is perhaps TRBD1 (5 bases). This CDR3 has 15 amino acids. V was clipped by 3 bases and J by 1 base, with 12 bases between them. The germline V gene has CDR1 SGHVS and CDR2 FQNEAQ. The CDR3 nucleotides read TGTGCCAGCAGCTTGGAGGGGATAGAGAACACTGAAGCTTTCTTT. This translates into CASSLEGIENTEAFF.

This sequence joins TRBV5-1 and TRBJ2-1; 7 nucleotides align to TRBD2. The CDR3 is 17 amino acids. Looked up from germline, CDR1 is SGHRS and CDR2 is YFSETQ. V trimming: 7 bases; J trimming: 1 base; junction bases outside the gene matches: 14. In DNA, the CDR3 is TGCGCCAGCGGAGCTCGCTTCCTAGCGGCTTCCTACAATGAGCAGTTCTTC. This encodes CASGARFLAASYNEQFF. Drawing the rest from reference TRBV5-1 and TRBJ2-1, the complete variable domain is KAGVTQTPRYLIKTRGQQVTLSCSPISGHRSVSWYQQTPGQGLQFLFEYFSETQRNKGNFPGRFSGRQFSNSRSEMNVSTLELGDSALYLCASGARFLAASYNEQFFGPGTRLTVL.

The rearrangement joins TRBV4-1 to TRBJ2-7; 8 bases fit TRBD1. The V gene's germline CDR1 is MGHRA and CDR2 YSYEKL. The V gene end was trimmed by 6 bases and the J gene end by 1 base; junction bases not matched to a gene: 8. The CDR3 has 15 amino acids. In DNA, the CDR3 is TGCGCCAGCAGTCGGACAGGGACAATATCCTACGAGCAGTACTTC. Residues: CASSRTGTISYEQYF.

Concerning this clone: The sample has other DNA sequences that encode this CDR3 too. This chain joins TRBV11-2 and TRBJ2-3; D uncertain. Germline V gene sequence: CDR1 SGHAT, CDR2 FQNNGV. This CDR3 is 12 amino acids long. Trimming pared 5 bases from V and 2 bases from J, leaving 5 bases between. The chain's CDR3 is CASSPTTDTQYF. The CDR3 DNA follows: TGTGCCAGCAGCCCAACCACAGATACGCAGTATTTT.